The entry below gives a single TCR beta chain sequence along with its context. As yet, its antigen is unknown. In the PCR, 60 Vbeta and 13 Jbeta primers were used. Only in-frame clones appear in the TCRdb table, and some are missing; sequencing was by immunoSEQ multiplex PCR. The sample lists roughly 86,000 clones, roughly 67% occurring once. This sample stems from a study of cytomegalovirus exposure and HLA in healthy donors. Broader study findings: Reported findings show TCR beta sequences accurately forecast HLA-A and HLA-B alleles in most subjects. Sequencing probably produced one cluster of sequence variants that were highly shared. Serostatus for CMV was the only available immune exposure information. Segments of the TCR beta V type were, in most cases, productive about 87% or about 30% of the time in an earlier analysis.

Sequencing used PBMCs. This TCR was sampled from a woman between 45 and 60 years old in good health and CMV-seropositive.

The DNA for the CDR3 is TGTGCCAGCAGACAGGGTCACGGGGAGCTGTTTTTT. Protein: CASRQGHGELFF. This chain connects TRBV27 to TRBJ2-2, with a weak D call TRBD1 (6 bases). The V end was cut by 6 bases, the J end by 7 bases, with 9 bases between. Germline CDR1 is MNHEY and CDR2 is SMNVEV (reference sequence). The CDR3 is 12 residues long.